What follows describes a single TCR beta chain. The source of the sample is a study of T-cell reconstitution after alpha-beta-depleted transplantation in children. V shed 6 bases, J shed 1 base, and the junction held 4 bases outside the gene matches. In germline, CDR1 is MNHNS, CDR2 SASEGT. The CDR3 covers 16 residues. Unique molecular identifiers were built into the TCRbeta library. TCRdb redid the calling of the PCR reads with MiXCR, one entry per CDR3 protein. The sample holds about 610,000 distinct CDR3 sequences; more than 9% are singletons and the top ten take around 4%. The input for sequencing was PBMCs from the stem cell graft donor, taken from the stem cell graft. The sequence derives from a human donor who donated a stem cell graft to a child with acute myeloid leukemia. The gene calls are TRBV6-1 and TRBJ2-3, with TRBD2 matching 13 bases. The CDR3 sequence: CASSRGLAGGTDTQYF. The DNA for the CDR3 is TGTGCCAGCAGCCGCGGACTAGCGGGAGGCACAGATACGCAGTATTTT.